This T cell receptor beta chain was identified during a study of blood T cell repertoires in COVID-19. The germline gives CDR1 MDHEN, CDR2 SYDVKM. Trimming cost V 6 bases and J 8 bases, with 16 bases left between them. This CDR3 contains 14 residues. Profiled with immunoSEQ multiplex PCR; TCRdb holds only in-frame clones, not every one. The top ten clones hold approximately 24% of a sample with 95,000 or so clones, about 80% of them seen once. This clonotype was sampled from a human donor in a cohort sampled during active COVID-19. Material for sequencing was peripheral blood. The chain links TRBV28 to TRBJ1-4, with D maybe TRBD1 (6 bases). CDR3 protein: CASRPTGYIEKLFF. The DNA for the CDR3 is TGTGCCAGCAGACCAACAGGGTACATCGAAAAACTGTTTTTT.